This TCR beta chain is drawn from a study of blood T cells in healthy people across ages. Study-wide points: There were more naive CD4+ cells and higher diversity in long-lived donors than in aged donors. Strong correlation linked observed beta diversity and percent naive T cells.

CDR3 length: 16 residues. Trimming took 3 bases from V and 5 from J; bases not matched to a gene: 11. The germline V gene encodes CDR1 MNHEY and CDR2 SVGAGI. This clonotype was seen only a few times. What it binds is not known. Then a second PCR, running roughly 7 to 11 cycles, was carried out with a sample-barcoded 5' primer and a J-beta primer mix. TCRdb analysed the 5' RACE reads with MiXCR anew, one entry per CDR3 protein. The data contain under 950,000 distinct CDR3 sequences, 20% to 25% of them singletons. Sequenced: blood. The V gene is TRBV6-5, the J gene TRBJ1-2; TRBD1 aligns across 8 bases. The clonotype originates from a man between 65 and 85 years old in good health. The CDR3 is CASSYKAGGARYGYTF. The CDR3, as DNA: TGTGCCAGCAGTTATAAGGCAGGGGGCGCCAGGTATGGCTACACCTTC.